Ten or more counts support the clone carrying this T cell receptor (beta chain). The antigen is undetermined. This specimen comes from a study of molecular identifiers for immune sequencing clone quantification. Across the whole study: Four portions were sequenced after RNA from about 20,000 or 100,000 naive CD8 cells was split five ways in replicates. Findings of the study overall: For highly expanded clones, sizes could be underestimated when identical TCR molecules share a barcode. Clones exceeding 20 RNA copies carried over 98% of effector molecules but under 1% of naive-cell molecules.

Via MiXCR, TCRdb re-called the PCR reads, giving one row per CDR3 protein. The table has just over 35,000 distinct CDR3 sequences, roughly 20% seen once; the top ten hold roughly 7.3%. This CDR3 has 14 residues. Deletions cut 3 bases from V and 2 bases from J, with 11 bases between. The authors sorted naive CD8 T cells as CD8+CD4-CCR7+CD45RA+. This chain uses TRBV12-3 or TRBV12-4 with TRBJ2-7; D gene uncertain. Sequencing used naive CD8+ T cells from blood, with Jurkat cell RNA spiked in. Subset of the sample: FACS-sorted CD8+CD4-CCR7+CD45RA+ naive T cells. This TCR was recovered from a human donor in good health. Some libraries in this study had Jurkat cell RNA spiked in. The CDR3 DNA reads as TGTGCCAGCAGTTTCGGTGGGCTTACCTACGAGCAGTACTTC. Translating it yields CASSFGGLTYEQYF.